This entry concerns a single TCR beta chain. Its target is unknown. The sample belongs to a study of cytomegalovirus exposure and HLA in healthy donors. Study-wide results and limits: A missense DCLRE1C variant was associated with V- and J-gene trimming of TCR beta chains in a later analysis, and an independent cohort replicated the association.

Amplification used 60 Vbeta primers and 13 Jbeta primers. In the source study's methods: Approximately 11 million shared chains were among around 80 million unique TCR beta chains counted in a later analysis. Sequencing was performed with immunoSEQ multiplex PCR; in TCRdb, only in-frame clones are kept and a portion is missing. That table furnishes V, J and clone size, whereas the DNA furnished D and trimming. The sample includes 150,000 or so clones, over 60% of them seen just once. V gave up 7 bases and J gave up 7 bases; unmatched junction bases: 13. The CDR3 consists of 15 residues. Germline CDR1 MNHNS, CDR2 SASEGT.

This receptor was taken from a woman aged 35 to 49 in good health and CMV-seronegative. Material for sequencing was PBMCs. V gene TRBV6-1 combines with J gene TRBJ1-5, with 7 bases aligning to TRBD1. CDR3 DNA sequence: TGTGCCAGCACCCAAAAAGGACAGGCAAACCAGCCCCAGCATTTT. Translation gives CASTQKGQANQPQHF.